The source of this TCR beta chain is a study of identical twins. General study findings and limits: Sequences that were beta out-of-frame showed weaker excess twin sharing. Fewer insertions characterized abundant cord blood beta clonotypes, whereas memory repertoires showed none.

This CDR3 region has 18 residues. Germline assignment: CDR1 DFQATT and CDR2 SNEGSKA (reference sequence). V was clipped by 3 bases and J by 6 bases; unmatched bases: 14. Comment on this clonotype: The antigen remains unidentified.

A universal primer site was incorporated via template switching, and the cDNA contained unique molecular identifiers. TCRdb processed the 5' RACE reads anew with MiXCR; each CDR3 protein has one entry. The sample lists 1.5 million to 2 million distinct CDR3 sequences; under 35% were seen once. Material: cord blood. This clonotype was sampled from a newborn girl in good health. The chain carries TRBV20-1 and TRBJ1-6; 10 bases fit TRBD1. The CDR3, as DNA: TGCAGTGCTAGTAGGTTCCCAGACCGGACAGGGGGTAATTCACCCCTCCACTTT. Amino acids: CSASRFPDRTGGNSPLHF.